The subject of this entry is one T cell receptor (beta chain). What it recognizes is unknown. The sample comes from a study of cytomegalovirus exposure and HLA in healthy donors. Broader study findings: TCR beta V segments were, for the most part, productive about 90% or about 30% of the time in an earlier analysis. In a later analysis, the majority of CMV-associated beta chains seemingly showed HLA restriction.

With 60 Vbeta and 13 Jbeta primers, the PCR was carried out. The protocol was immunoSEQ multiplex PCR, while the TCRdb copy is restricted to in-frame clones and leaves out a portion. This repertoire shows 80,000 to 100,000 clones, roughly two thirds found once; its top ten account for 0.95% to 1.5%. V was trimmed by 3 bases and J by 2 bases, leaving 14 bases between them. Germline V gene sequence: CDR1 WSHSY, CDR2 SAAADI. The CDR3 has 15 residues. Sequencing input: PBMCs. The source is a female donor in good health and CMV-seronegative. The chain uses TRBV10-2 and TRBJ2-7, with D possibly TRBD1 on 5 matching bases. The CDR3 DNA is TGCGCCAGCAGTGAATCTCCCGACAGCCCCTACGAGCAGTACTTC. Protein product: CASSESPDSPYEQYF.